The TCR beta chain under discussion was sequenced for a study of cytomegalovirus exposure and HLA in healthy donors. Researchers ran the PCR with 60 Vbeta and 13 Jbeta primers. Data came from immunoSEQ multiplex PCR; TCRdb stores just in-frame clones and leaves some out. The sample includes 70,000 to 80,000 clones, approximately 82% of them seen just once. The sample holds one count of this clone. Its antigen is currently unknown. CDR1 and CDR2 (germline): LGHNA, YSLEER. V was pared by 4 bases and J by 6 bases, with 12 bases of the junction left unmatched. The CDR3 is 15 residues long. General observations from the study: Upon later analysis, TCR association rates were observed to vary by HLA locus, being highest for DRB1 and lowest for HLA-C.

The receptor was isolated from a man younger than 35 in good health and CMV-seronegative. The sequenced sample consisted of PBMCs. This chain links TRBV4-3 with TRBJ2-7, with 7 bases that match TRBD2. This CDR3 is CASSLSSGGASEQYF. The CDR3, as DNA: TGCGCCAGCAGCCTATCTAGCGGCGGCGCCTCCGAGCAGTACTTC.